This is a list of T cell receptor beta chains from one sample in a study of CD8+ T cells in alopecia areata. Assay used: immunoSEQ multiplex PCR; TCRdb lists only in-frame clones, some missing. The sample consists of almost 250,000 clones, around 67% of them appearing once. The sequencing here drew on CD4+ T cells sorted from blood, taken at week 0. The receptors originated from a human donor with alopecia areata. Each CDR3 is given with its conserved first and last residue. D genes are given only for firm matches. Expanded clones are given a class, and other clones once, few, many or no size at all.

>TRBJ2-1|TRBV2|NA|NA
CATRRKGLYNEQFF
TGTGCCACCAGGCGTAAGGGGCTCTACAATGAGCAGTTCTTC
>TRBJ1-2|TRBV9|NA|NA
CASSSTLAGYTF
TGTGCCAGCAGCTCCACTCTAGCTGGCTACACCTTC
>TRBJ2-7|TRBV5-1|NA|NA
CASSLVSYEQYF
TGCGCCAGCAGCTTGGTCTCCTACGAGCAGTACTTC
>TRBJ1-6|TRBV5-1|TRBD1|NA
CASSSWTGGNSPLHF
TGCGCCAGCAGCTCATGGACAGGGGGGAATTCACCCCTCCACTTT
>TRBJ2-1|TRBV2|NA|NA
CASSELTGIRQEQFF
TGTGCCAGCAGTGAATTAACAGGGATCCGGCAAGAGCAGTTCTTC
>TRBJ1-1|TRBV5-1|TRBD1|NA
CASSPFGTGETEAFF
TGCGCCAGCAGCCCGTTCGGGACAGGGGAAACTGAAGCTTTCTTT
>TRBJ2-3|TRBV7-3|TRBD2|NA
CASSSKRLGLAGGTDTQYF
TGTGCCAGCAGCTCGAAACGACTGGGACTAGCGGGGGGCACAGATACGCAGTATTTT
>TRBJ2-7|TRBV15|NA|NA
CATSRTTGNPYEQYF
TGTGCCACCAGCAGAACTACAGGGAACCCCTACGAGCAGTACTTC
>TRBJ2-2|TRBV4-2|NA|NA
CASSQEGTKNTGELFF
TGTGCCAGCAGCCAAGAAGGGACAAAGAACACCGGGGAGCTGTTTTTT
>TRBJ1-6|TRBV13|NA|NA
CASSGTKESRSLRALHF
TGTGCCAGCAGCGGGACGAAGGAGTCCAGGTCGCTTAGAGCCCTCCACTTT
>TRBJ2-1|TRBV5-1|TRBD2|NA
CASSSGLAGGWNEQFF
TGCGCCAGCAGCAGCGGACTAGCGGGGGGGTGGAATGAGCAGTTCTTC
>TRBJ1-2|TRBV30|TRBD1|NA
CAWGNRGYDGYTF
TGTGCCTGGGGGAACAGGGGATACGATGGCTACACCTTC
>TRBJ1-1|TRBV15|TRBD1|NA
CATSPDRGTMNTEAFF
TGTGCCACCAGTCCAGACAGGGGGACGATGAACACTGAAGCTTTCTTT
>TRBJ2-3|TRBV30|TRBD1|NA
CAWFNKGTGNTDTQYF
TGTGCCTGGTTTAACAAAGGGACAGGGAACACAGATACGCAGTATTTT
>TRBJ2-1|TRBV29-1|TRBD2|once
CSVERLRGVYNEQFF
TGCAGCGTTGAGAGGTTGCGGGGGGTATACAATGAGCAGTTCTTC
>TRBJ2-3|TRBV29-1|NA|few
CSAVGGITDTQYF
TGCAGCGCCGTGGGGGGAATCACAGATACGCAGTATTTT
>TRBJ2-5|TRBV4-3|NA|NA
CASSNGPQETQYF
TGCGCCAGCAGTAATGGGCCGCAAGAGACCCAGTACTTC
>TRBJ1-2|TRBV7-2|NA|NA
CASSYRDHGYTF
TGTGCCAGCAGCTACCGGGACCATGGCTACACCTTC
>TRBJ2-7|TRBV29-1|TRBD2|NA
CSVLPGGGSYEQYF
TGCAGCGTACTCCCGGGCGGGGGATCCTACGAGCAGTACTTC
>TRBJ2-2|TRBV6-5|NA|NA
CASSPQLTGELFF
TGTGCCAGCAGTCCCCAACTTACCGGGGAGCTGTTTTTT
>TRBJ2-7|TRBV5-1|NA|few
CASSPRQGEYEQYF
TGCGCCAGCAGCCCGCGGCAGGGTGAATACGAGCAGTACTTC
>TRBJ2-3|TRBV18|NA|NA
CASSPSMTDTQYF
TGTGCCAGCTCACCATCAATGACAGATACGCAGTATTTT
>TRBJ2-5|TRBV30|TRBD2|once
CAWTSGQETQYF
TGTGCCTGGACTAGCGGTCAAGAGACCCAGTACTTC
>TRBJ1-6|TRBV18|NA|many
CASSPQQWGDSPLHF
TGTGCCAGCTCACCCCAGCAATGGGGCGATTCACCCCTCCACTTT
>TRBJ2-7|TRBV18|NA|NA
CASSPQGRVYEQYF
TGTGCCAGCTCACCACAGGGACGGGTCTACGAGCAGTACTTC
>TRBJ1-1|TRBV7-9|NA|NA
CASSLGSVWYTEAFF
TGTGCCAGCAGCTTAGGGAGCGTATGGTACACTGAAGCTTTCTTT